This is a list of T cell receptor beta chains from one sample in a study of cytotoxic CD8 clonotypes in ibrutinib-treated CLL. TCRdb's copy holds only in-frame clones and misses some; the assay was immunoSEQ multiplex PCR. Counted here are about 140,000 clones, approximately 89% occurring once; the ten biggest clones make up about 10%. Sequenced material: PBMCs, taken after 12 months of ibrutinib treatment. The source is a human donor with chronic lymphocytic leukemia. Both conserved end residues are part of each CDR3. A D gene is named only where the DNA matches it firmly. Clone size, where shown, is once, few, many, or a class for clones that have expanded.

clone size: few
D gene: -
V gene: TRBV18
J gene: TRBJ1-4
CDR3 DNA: TGTGCCAGCTCCGGGACTGGGGAAAAACTGTTTTTT
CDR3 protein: CASSGTGEKLFF

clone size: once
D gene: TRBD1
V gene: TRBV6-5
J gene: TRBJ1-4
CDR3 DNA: TGTGCCAGCAGAATAGCGGAGACAGGGGAAAAACTGTTTTTT
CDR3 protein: CASRIAETGEKLFF

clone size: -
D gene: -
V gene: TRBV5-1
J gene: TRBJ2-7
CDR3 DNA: TGCGCCAGCAGCTTAGGGGGGCTCGCCCCCTACGAGCAGTACTTC
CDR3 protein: CASSLGGLAPYEQYF

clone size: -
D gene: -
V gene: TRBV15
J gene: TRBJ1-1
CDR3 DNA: TGTGCCACCAGCAGAGAGGCCGTTTTTACCGCTGAAGCTTTCTTT
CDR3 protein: CATSREAVFTAEAFF

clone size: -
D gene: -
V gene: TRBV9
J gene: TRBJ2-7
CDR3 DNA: TGTGCCAGCAGCCTCGGGACGGAGAGCTACGAGCAGTACTTC
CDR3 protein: CASSLGTESYEQYF

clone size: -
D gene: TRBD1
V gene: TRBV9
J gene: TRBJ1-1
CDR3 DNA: TGTGCCAGCAGCAAACAGGGACAGGGGCTATGGAGGACTGAAGCTTTCTTT
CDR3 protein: CASSKQGQGLWRTEAFF

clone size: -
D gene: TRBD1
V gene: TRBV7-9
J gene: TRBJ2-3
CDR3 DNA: TGTGCCAGCAGCTCCACGTGGGGACAGCACACAGATACGCAGTATTTT
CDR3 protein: CASSSTWGQHTDTQYF

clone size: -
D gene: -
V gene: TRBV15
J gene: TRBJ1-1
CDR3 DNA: TGTGCCACCAGCAGAGAAACACGGAGTGAAGCTTTCTTT
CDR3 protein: CATSRETRSEAFF

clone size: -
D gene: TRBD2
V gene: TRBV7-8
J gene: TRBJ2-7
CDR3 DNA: TGTGCCAGCCGGGGGGGCAGTGGCTTCTACGAGCAGTACTTC
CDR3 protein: CASRGGSGFYEQYF

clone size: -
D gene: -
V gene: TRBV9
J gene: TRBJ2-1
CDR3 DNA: TGTGCCAGCAGCGTAGCGGGACACCCAGCCTCGCTCGCTTACAATGAGCAGTTCTTC
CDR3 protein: CASSVAGHPASLAYNEQFF

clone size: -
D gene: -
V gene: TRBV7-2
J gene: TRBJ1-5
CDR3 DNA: TGTGCCAGCAGCCAGACATCGGAGAGCCAGCCCCAGCATTTT
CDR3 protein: CASSQTSESQPQHF

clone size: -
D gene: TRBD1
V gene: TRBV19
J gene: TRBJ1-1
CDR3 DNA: TGTGCCAGCGGGATCCGGGACAGGGTAAGCACTGAAGCTTTCTTT
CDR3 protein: CASGIRDRVSTEAFF

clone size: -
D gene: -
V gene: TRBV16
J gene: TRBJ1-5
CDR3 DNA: TGTGCCAGCAGCCTCTCGACAGGTTCGGGACCCCAGCATTTT
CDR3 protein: CASSLSTGSGPQHF

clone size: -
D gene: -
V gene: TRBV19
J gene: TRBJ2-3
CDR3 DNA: TGTGCCAGTAGTGTCCTCGCACTCCCCCCAGATACGCAGTATTTT
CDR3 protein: CASSVLALPPDTQYF

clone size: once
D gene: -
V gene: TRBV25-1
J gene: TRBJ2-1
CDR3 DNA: TGTGCCAGCAGTGAGATCGGGACGGTCGGCTACAATGAGCAGTTCTTC
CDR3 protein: CASSEIGTVGYNEQFF

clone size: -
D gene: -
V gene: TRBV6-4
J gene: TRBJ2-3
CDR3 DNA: TGTGCCAGCAGTTACGCTGGTCCCCCGGATACGCAGTATTTT
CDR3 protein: CASSYAGPPDTQYF

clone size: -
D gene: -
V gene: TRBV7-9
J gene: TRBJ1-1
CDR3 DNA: TGTGCCAGTATGACAACTGAAGCTTTCTTT
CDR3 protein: CASMTTEAFF

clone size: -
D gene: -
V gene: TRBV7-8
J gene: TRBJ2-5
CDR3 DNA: TGTGCCAGCAGCTTAGACAGCCAAGAGACCCAGTACTTC
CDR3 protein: CASSLDSQETQYF

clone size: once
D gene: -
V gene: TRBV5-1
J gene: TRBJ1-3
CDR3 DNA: TGCGCCAGCAGCTTGGACTACGGACTCTCTGGAAACACCATATATTTT
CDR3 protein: CASSLDYGLSGNTIYF

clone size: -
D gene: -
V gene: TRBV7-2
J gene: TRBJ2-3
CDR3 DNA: TGTGCCAGCAGCTCCGGGAGTGCGACAGATACGCAGTATTTT
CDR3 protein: CASSSGSATDTQYF

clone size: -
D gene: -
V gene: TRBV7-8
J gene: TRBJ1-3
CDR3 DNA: TGTGCCAGCAGCTTGGGGCAGAACACCATATATTTT
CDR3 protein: CASSLGQNTIYF

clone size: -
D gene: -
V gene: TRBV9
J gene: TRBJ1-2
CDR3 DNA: TGTGCCAGCAGCGTAGCGGGTGATGGCTACACCTTC
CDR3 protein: CASSVAGDGYTF

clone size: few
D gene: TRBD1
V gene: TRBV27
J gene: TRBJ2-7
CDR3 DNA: TGTGCCAGCAGTAAAAAAGGGACAGCCTACGAGCAGTACTTC
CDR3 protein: CASSKKGTAYEQYF

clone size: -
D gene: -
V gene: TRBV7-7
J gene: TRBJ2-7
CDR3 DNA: TGTGCTAGCAGCTTAGACCCGTCCTACGAGCAGTACTTC
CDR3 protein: CASSLDPSYEQYF

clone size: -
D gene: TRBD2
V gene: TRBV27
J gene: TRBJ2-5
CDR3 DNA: TGTGCCAGCAGTTTATTGAGCGGGGTCGAGACCCAGTACTTC
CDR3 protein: CASSLLSGVETQYF

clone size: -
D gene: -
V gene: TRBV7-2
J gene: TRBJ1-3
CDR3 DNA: TGTGCCAGCAGCTTTCCCACAGGGAACTCTGGAAACACCATATATTTT
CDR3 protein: CASSFPTGNSGNTIYF

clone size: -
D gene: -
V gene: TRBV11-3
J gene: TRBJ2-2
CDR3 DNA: TGTGCCAGCAGCCCACCGAGCAACACCGGGGAGCTGTTTTTT
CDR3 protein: CASSPPSNTGELFF

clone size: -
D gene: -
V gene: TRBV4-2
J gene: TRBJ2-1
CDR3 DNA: TGTGCCAGCAGCCAAGATCGGTTGAGCCGGGGAGGCAATGAGCAGTTCTTC
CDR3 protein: CASSQDRLSRGGNEQFF

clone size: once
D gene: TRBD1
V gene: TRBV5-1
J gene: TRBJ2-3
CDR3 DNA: TGCGCCAGCAGCCCACGGGACAGGATCACAGATACGCAGTATTTT
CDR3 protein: CASSPRDRITDTQYF

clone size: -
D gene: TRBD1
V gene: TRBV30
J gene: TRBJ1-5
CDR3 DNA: TGTGCATGCGCCTCGGGACAGGGCAACCGTCAGCCCCAGCATTTT
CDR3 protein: CACASGQGNRQPQHF

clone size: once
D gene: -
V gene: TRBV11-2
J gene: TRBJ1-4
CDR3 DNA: TGTGCCAGCAGCTGGGGAACAGGGACAACTAATGAAAAACTGTTTTTT
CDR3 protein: CASSWGTGTTNEKLFF

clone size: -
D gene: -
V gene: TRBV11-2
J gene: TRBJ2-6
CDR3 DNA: TGTGCCAGCAGCTTAGATTCCGGGGGCGCTGGGGCCAACGTCCTGACTTTC
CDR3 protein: CASSLDSGGAGANVLTF

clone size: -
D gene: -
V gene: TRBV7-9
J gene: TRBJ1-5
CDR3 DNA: TGTGCCAGCAGCCGTACAGGATTTGGTAATCAGCCCCAGCATTTT
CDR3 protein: CASSRTGFGNQPQHF

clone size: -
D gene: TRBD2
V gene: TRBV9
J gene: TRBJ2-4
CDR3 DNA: TGTGCCAGCAGCGTATCCCCGAGCGGGATTGACATTCAGTACTTC
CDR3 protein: CASSVSPSGIDIQYF

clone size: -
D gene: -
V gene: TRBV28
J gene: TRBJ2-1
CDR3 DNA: TGTGCCAGCAGTTTTGAGGGACTGAGTTACAATGAGCAGTTCTTC
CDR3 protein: CASSFEGLSYNEQFF

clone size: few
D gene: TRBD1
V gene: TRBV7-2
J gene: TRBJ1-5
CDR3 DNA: TGTGCCAGCAGCCTGACAGGGGGCCTGAATCAGCCCCAGCATTTT
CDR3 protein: CASSLTGGLNQPQHF

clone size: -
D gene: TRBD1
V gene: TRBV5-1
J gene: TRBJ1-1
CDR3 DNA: TGCGCCAGCAGGGGACAGCTGAACACTGAAGCTTTCTTT
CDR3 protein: CASRGQLNTEAFF

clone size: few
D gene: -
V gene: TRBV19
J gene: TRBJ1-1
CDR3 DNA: TGTGCCAGTATTATACCAGGGGCTCGCACTGAAGCTTTCTTT
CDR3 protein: CASIIPGARTEAFF

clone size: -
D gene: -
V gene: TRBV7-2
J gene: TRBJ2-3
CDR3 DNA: TGTGCCAGCAGCTTAGGAGGGGCGGATACGCAGTATTTT
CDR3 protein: CASSLGGADTQYF

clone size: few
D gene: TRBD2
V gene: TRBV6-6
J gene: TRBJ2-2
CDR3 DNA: TGTGCCAGCACCTGGACTAGCGAGAACACCGGGGAGCTGTTTTTT
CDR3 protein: CASTWTSENTGELFF